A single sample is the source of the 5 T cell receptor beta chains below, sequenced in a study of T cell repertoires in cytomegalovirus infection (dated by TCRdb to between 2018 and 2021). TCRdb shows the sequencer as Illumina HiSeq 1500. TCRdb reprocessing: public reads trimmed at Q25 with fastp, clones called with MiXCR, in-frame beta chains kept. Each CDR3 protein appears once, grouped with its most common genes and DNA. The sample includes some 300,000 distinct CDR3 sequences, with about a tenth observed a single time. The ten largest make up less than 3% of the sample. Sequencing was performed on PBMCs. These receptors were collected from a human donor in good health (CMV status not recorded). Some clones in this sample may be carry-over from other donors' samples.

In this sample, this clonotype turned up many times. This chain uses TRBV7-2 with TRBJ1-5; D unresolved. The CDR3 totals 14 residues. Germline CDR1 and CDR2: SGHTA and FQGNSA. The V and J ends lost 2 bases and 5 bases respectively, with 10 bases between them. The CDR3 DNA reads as TGTGCCAGCAGCTTAAGGCTCGGTGATCAGCCCCAGCATTTT. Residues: CASSLRLGDQPQHF.

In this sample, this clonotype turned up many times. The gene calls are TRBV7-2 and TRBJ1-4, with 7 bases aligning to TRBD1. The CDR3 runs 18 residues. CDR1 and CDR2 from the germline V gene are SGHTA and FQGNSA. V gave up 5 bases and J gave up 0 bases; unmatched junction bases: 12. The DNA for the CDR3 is TGTGCCAGCAGCCCCGGTGACAGGGCCATTGCAACTAATGAAAAACTGTTTTTT. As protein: CASSPGDRAIATNEKLFF.

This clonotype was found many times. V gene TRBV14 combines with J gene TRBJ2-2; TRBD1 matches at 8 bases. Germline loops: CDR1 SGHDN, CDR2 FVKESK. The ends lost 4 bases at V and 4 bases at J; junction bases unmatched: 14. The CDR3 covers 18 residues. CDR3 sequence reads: CASSLHLEQGDGTGELFF. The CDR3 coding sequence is TGTGCCAGCAGCCTTCACCTCGAACAGGGGGACGGCACCGGGGAGCTGTTTTTT.

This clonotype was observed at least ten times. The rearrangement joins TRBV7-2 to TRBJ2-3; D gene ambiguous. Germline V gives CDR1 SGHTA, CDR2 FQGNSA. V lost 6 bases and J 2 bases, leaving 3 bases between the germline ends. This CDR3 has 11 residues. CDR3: CASRYTDTQYF. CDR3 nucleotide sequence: TGTGCCAGCAGATACACAGATACGCAGTATTTT.

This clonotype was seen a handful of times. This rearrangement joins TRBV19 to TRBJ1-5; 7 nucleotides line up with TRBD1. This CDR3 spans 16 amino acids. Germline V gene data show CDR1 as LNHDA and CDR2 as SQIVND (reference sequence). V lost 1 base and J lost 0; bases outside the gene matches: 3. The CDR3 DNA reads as TGTGCCAGTAGTATAGGGACAGGTTATAGCAATCAGCCCCAGCATTTT. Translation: CASSIGTGYSNQPQHF.